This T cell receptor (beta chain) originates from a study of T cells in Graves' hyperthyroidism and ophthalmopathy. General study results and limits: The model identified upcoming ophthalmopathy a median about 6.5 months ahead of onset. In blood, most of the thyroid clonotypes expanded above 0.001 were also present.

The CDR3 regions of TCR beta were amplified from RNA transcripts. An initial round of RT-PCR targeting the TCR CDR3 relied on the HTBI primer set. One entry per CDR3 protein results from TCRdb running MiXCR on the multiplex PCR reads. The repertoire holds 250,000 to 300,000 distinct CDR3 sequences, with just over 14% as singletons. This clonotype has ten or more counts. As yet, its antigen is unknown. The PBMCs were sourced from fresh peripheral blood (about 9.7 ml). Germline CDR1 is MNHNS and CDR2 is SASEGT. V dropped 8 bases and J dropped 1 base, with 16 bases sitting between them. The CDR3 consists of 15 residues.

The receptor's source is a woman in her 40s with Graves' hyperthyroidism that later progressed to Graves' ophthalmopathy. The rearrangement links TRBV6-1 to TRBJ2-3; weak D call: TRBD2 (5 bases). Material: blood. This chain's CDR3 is CASSLQAEGTDTQYF. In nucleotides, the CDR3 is TGTGCCAGCTCCCTGCAGGCGGAGGGCACAGATACGCAGTATTTT.